This T cell receptor (beta chain) was captured in a study of blood T cells in healthy people across ages (dated by TCRdb to 2014 to 2015). At the level of the whole study: Template switching captured roughly one uniquely barcoded TCR beta cDNA molecule per two T cells in model experiments. Using deep sequencing normalized with unique cDNA molecular identifiers, the study measured how TCR beta repertoire diversity changes with age. The study analyzed two additional independent replicas of 1 million unique cDNA reads from the same blood draw for two donors, one aged 18 to 30 and one aged 80 or older. Donors of different ages were randomly distributed across sequencing lanes to avoid experimental bias. The donors were split into four age groups: young (average about 16 years), middle-aged (more than 35), aged (roughly 65) and long-lived (82). The full study reports these points: The CMV infection status of donors was not known, potentially confounding age-related changes in expanded clonotypes. Total diversity estimates from one million sequenced T cells were considered lower bounds and underestimates. Bulk unsorted PBMC profiling prevented conclusive comparison of naive and antigen-experienced compartments. Observed TCR beta diversity correlated strongly with the percentage of naive T cells measured by flow cytometry. Compared with the aged group, the long-lived group had more naive CD4+ T cells, fewer expanded clones and increased TCR diversity, a pattern suggesting age selection. As age increased, observed TCR beta diversity per million T cells dropped in a roughly linear way, and a significant reduction was already evident by age 40.

Comment on this clonotype: What antigen it recognizes has not been identified. The sample holds no much larger clone one base away, and base qualities are not on file.

Library construction relied on 5' RACE. The listed sequencing device is Illumina HiSeq 2500. A second roughly 6 to 11 cycle PCR used a sample-barcoded 5' primer and a J-beta primer mix. Each TCR beta cDNA molecule received a unique molecular identifier from a template-switch 5' adaptor carrying 12 random nucleotides. Each sample yielded at least 3 million CDR3-containing paired-end reads. First-strand cDNA synthesis was performed from all RNA using the Mint cDNA synthesis kit, with priming by a TRBC-specific oligonucleotide. After uracil-DNA glycosylase treatment, a first 18-cycle PCR used universal primers M1SS and BC2_uni_R on all cDNA. In the authors' own workflow: For normalization, 1 million high-quality reads were randomly selected from each sample, with every read carrying a distinct molecular identifier. Instead of being binned into consensus sequences, reads that shared molecular identifiers were thrown out. MiTCR, set to a Q25 quality threshold and the strictest error-elimination algorithm, was used for CDR3 identification, clonotype clustering and error correction. A nonparametric unseen species model with Euler transformation was used to estimate lower-bound total TCR beta diversity. The public reads were reanalyzed by TCRdb: fastp trimming at Q25, MiXCR alignment, in-frame beta chains only. Duplicate CDR3 protein sequences are folded into a single record with the most common DNA and genes. The V and J calls were determined by TCRdb, not by the authors. This sample holds roughly 800,000 distinct CDR3 sequences; about three fifths were observed only once. Around 20% of the sample goes to the ten largest clones.

The donors were 40 or so Caucasian individuals from Russia, aged roughly 6 to 100 years, who were systemically healthy. Around 10 milliliters of peripheral blood were collected from each donor into EDTA-treated Vacutainer tubes. Ficoll-Paque density-gradient centrifugation was used to isolate PBMCs, with at least 6 million per sample. Total RNA was extracted from PBMCs with Trizol reagent, with at least 6 micrograms obtained per sample. For every donor, an aliquot of PBMCs went through flow cytometry to measure the percentages of naive CD45RAhigh/CD27high T cells. CDR1 and CDR2, looked up from the germline V gene, are SGHTA and FQGNSA. The CDR3 runs 14 residues from the cysteine to the phenylalanine. Only the CDR3 DNA stays, 42 bases, in frame from base 1.

The sequence was collected from a man aged 25-45 years in good health. The chain uses TRBV7-2 and TRBJ2-7; 10 bases in between match TRBD2. The J call may not be correct, given that the DNA end is closer to TRBJ2-5. The material sequenced was blood. The DNA reads as follows: TGTGCCAGCAGCTTCCCGACTAGCGGGGAGACCCAGTACTTC. Its product reads: CASSFPTSGETQYF.